The clone carrying this TCR beta chain appeared a few times. The antigen is undetermined. This specimen belongs to a study of long-term antiretroviral therapy in people with HIV. Findings and limits, study-wide: ART adherence, viral resistance and therapy changes went undocumented. Subsequent to ART, diversity was augmented yet persisted below that of transplant donor controls.

This CDR3 is 9 amino acids long. Germline loops: CDR1 DFQATT, CDR2 SNEGSKA (reference sequence). The V and J ends lost 3 bases and 7 bases respectively, with 3 bases between them. It was version v3.0 of the immunoSEQ assay that was run at survey level. Method: immunoSEQ multiplex PCR; TCRdb's copy keeps in-frame clones and lacks some. The repertoire holds around 39,000 clones, with over 80% as singletons. The chain uses TRBV20-1 and TRBJ1-2; D is undetermined. The source material was unsorted PBMCs, sampled 1 year after starting antiretroviral therapy. This receptor was identified in a man aged 18 to 35 with HIV. This chain's CDR3 is CSARSGYTF. The CDR3 coding sequence is TGCAGTGCTAGGAGTGGCTACACCTTC.